This TCR beta chain was retrieved from a study of OX40 agonist ivuxolimab in advanced cancers. Study background: In this trial design, patients received ivuxolimab intravenously at 0.01 to 10 mg/kg every 2 weeks. Study results and limitations: Low normalized T-cell clonal expansion was additionally recorded for some nonresponders. What antigens the expanded peripheral T cells recognized was never established.

This clone was found once. Its antigen is as yet unknown. Blood specimens came from baseline, cycle 4 day 1, and cycle 7 day 1. The V gene's germline CDR1 is MNHEY and CDR2 SMNVEV (reference sequence). V shed 3 bases and J 3 bases; nucleotides not matched to a gene: 2. The CDR3 contains 14 residues. TCRdb keeps only in-frame clones here, not all; method: immunoSEQ multiplex PCR. Of 70,000 to 95,000 clones listed, less than 90% are singletons. The sequence came from an adult with an advanced solid tumor such as melanoma, head and neck, liver or kidney cancer. The chain employs TRBV27 and TRBJ2-7, with 10 positions matching TRBD1. The sequencing here drew on CD4+ or CD8+ T cells sorted from blood, taken in a trial of the OX40 agonist ivuxolimab. The CDR3 bases are TGTGCCAGCAGTTTCCGGACAGGGGGCTACGAGCAGTACTTC. Its translation is CASSFRTGGYEQYF.